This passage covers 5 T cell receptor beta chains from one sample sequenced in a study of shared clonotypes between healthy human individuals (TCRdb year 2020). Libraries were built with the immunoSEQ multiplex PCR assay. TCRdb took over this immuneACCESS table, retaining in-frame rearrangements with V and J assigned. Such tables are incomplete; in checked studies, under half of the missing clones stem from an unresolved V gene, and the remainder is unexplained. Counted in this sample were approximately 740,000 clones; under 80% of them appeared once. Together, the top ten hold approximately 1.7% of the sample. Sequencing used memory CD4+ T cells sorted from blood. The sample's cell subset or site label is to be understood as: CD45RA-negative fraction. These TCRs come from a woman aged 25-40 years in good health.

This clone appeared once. Here the CDR3 DNA reads TGTGCCAGCAGCTATTACGGTGAGACCCAGTACTTC. It specifies CASSYYGETQYF. This chain connects TRBV7-2 to TRBJ2-5; no clear D gene. CDR1 and CDR2 from the germline V gene are SGHTA and FQGNSA. The V gene lost 4 bases and the J gene lost 5 bases, with 8 bases spanning the gap. The CDR3 covers 12 residues.

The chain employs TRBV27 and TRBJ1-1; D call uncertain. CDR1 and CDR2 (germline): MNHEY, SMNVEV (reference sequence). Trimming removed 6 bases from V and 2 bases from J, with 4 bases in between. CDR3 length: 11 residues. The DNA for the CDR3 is TGTGCCAGCAGCCAAAACACTGAAGCTTTCTTT. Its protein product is CASSQNTEAFF.

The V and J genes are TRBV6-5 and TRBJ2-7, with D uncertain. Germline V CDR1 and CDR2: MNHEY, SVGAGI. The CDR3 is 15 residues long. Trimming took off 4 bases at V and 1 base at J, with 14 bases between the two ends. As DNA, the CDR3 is TGTGCCAGCAGTTCCAATCTCGGGCTGTCCTACGAGCAGTACTTC. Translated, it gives CASSSNLGLSYEQYF.

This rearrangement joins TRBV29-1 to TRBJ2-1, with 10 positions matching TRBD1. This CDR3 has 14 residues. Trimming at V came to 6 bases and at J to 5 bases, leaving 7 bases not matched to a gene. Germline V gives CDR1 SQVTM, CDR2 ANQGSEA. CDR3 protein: CSVGQGGANNEQFF. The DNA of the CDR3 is TGCAGCGTAGGACAGGGGGGAGCAAACAATGAGCAGTTCTTC.

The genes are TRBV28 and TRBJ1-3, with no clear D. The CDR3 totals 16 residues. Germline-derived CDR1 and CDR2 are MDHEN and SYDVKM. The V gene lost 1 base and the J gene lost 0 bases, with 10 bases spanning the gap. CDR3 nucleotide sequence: TGTGCCAGCAGTTTATTACGGCCAGACTCTGGAAACACCATATATTTT. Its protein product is CASSLLRPDSGNTIYF.